This T cell receptor beta chain was recorded in a study of Ad26.COV2.S vaccination and SARS-CoV-2 variants. Study at large: Donor participated within the Ad26.COV2.S arm of the COV1001 trial.

Points from the study as a whole: The breadth of spike-specific CD8+ and CD4+ T cell responses after vaccination was reportedly substantial. People who got the vaccine had more spike-specific TCR breadth than people who got placebo.

Treatment denoted: some 20 received Ad26.COV2.S at low or high dose, single or two shots; 5 received placebo; per-sample allocation not given. Samples analyzed were those drawn on day 63 after the first vaccine or placebo injection. It was Wuhan-strain SARS-CoV-2 spike that the Ad26 vaccine vector expressed. Details on this clone: As yet, its antigen is unknown.

Only in-frame clones appear in the TCRdb table, and some are missing; sequencing was by immunoSEQ multiplex PCR. The data hold 300,000 to 350,000 clones, with 88% observed a single time. CDR1 and CDR2 from the germline V gene are LNHNV and YYDKDF (reference sequence). Trimming cost V 0 bases and J 7 bases, with 12 bases left between them. CDR3 length: 14 residues. The chain couples TRBV15 to TRBJ1-1; D unclear. This clonotype originated in a person between 18 and 60 years old who received the Ad26.COV2.S COVID-19 vaccine or a placebo. The specimen was peripheral blood, collected in a trial of Ad26.COV2.S vaccine versus placebo. Here the CDR3 DNA reads TGTGCCACCAGCAGAGATCGTTCCGATTATGAAGCTTTCTTT. Translation gives CATSRDRSDYEAFF.